This passage covers 29 T cell receptor beta chains from one sample sequenced in a study of cytomegalovirus exposure and HLA in healthy donors. 60 Vbeta and 13 Jbeta primers were used in PCR. Method: immunoSEQ multiplex PCR; TCRdb's copy keeps in-frame clones and lacks some. The profile shows about 83,000 clones, 65% to 80% of them singletons. Input material: PBMCs. Source of these receptors: a man aged 55 to 69 in good health and CMV-seronegative.

The chain uses TRBV5-6 and TRBJ1-2; 8 nucleotides line up with TRBD1. Trimming removed 2 bases from V and 10 bases from J; junction bases left unmatched: 7. Germline V gene sequence: CDR1 SGHDT, CDR2 YYEEEE. This CDR3 is 13 amino acids long. CDR3 in amino acids: CASSFETGAYYTF. The CDR3 DNA is TGTGCCAGCAGCTTCGAGACAGGGGCTTACTACACCTTC.

The chain employs TRBV7-3 and TRBJ2-1; TRBD1 aligns across 9 bases. The CDR3 has 17 residues. Germline-derived CDR1 and CDR2 are SGHTA and FQGTGA. The junction had 11 bases not matched to a gene; V was cut back by 5 bases and J by 3 bases. The CDR3 protein is CASSEGTGTGSYNEQFF. The CDR3 coding sequence is TGTGCCAGCAGCGAAGGGACAGGGACAGGGAGCTACAATGAGCAGTTCTTC.

This clone was seen a few times. The J gene is TRBJ1-2, the V gene TRBV6-4; 9 bases line up with TRBD1. J gave up 7 bases and V 3 bases, and 6 bases lay outside the gene matches. The CDR3 sequence is 14 residues long. The germline gives CDR1 MRHNA, CDR2 SNTAGT. The CDR3 loop is CASSETGGTGGYTF. CDR3 nucleotides: TGTGCCAGCAGTGAAACAGGGGGCACGGGTGGCTACACCTTC.

The chain combines TRBV2 with TRBJ1-2, with 9 nucleotides matching TRBD1. Trimming at V came to 8 bases and at J to 5 bases, leaving 3 bases not matched to a gene. This CDR3 spans 12 amino acids. Germline V gene sequence: CDR1 SNHLY, CDR2 FYNNEI. This CDR3 reads CASGDRVYGYTF. For the CDR3, the DNA is TGTGCCAGCGGGGACAGGGTGTATGGCTACACCTTC. Looking up the rest from reference TRBV2 and TRBJ1-2 gives the full variable domain: EPEVTQTPSHQVTQMGQEVILRCVPISNHLYFYWYRQILGQKVEFLVSFYNNEISEKSEIFDDQFSVERPDGSNFTLKIRSTKLEDSAMYFCASGDRVYGYTFGSGTRLTVV.

The V gene is TRBV5-1, the J gene TRBJ1-2; the D gene is possibly TRBD1 (5 bases). CDR1 and CDR2 (germline): SGHRS, YFSETQ. V lost 2 bases to trimming and J lost 4 bases, with 9 bases between them. The CDR3 length is 13 residues. CDR3 sequence (DNA): TGCGCCAGCAGCTTTGCAGGGCCCTATGGCTACACCTTC. It codes for CASSFAGPYGYTF.

This chain uses TRBV6-1 with TRBJ1-5; no clear D. The CDR3 is 12 amino acids. The V gene lost 6 bases and the J gene lost 9 bases, with 12 bases spanning the gap. Germline CDR1 reads MNHNS; CDR2 reads SASEGT. CDR3 DNA: TGTGCCAGCAGCCCCGACTTACTGCCCCAGCATTTT. As protein: CASSPDLLPQHF.

The chain couples TRBV18 to TRBJ1-5; weak D call: TRBD1 (5 bases). The CDR3 is 17 residues long. Germline values: CDR1 KGHSH, CDR2 LQKENI. Trimming removed 3 bases at V and 0 bases at J, with 15 bases between. The CDR3 is CASSPPSGGYSNQPQHF. The CDR3, as DNA: TGTGCCAGCTCACCTCCCTCCGGGGGGTATAGCAATCAGCCCCAGCATTTT.

The gene calls are TRBV6-1 and TRBJ2-5; 9 bases align to TRBD2. From germline, CDR1 is MNHNS and CDR2 SASEGT. With V trimmed by 1 base and J by 5 bases, 8 bases remained unmatched. The CDR3 loop spans 16 amino acids. CDR3 nucleotides: TGTGCCAGCAGTGAAGGGTGGGGCGGGGGGGCGGAGACCCAGTACTTC. It is translated as CASSEGWGGGAETQYF.

Comment on this clone: One end of the junction does not line up with germline, which may come from a read error. The CDR3 DNA reads TGTGCCAGCAGCTATGGGGCAGGGTTGGATTCGGACTTC. Amino acids: CASSYGAGLDSDF. The chain combines TRBV2 with TRBJ2-7; TRBD1 might be the D (5 bases). CDR1 is SNHLY, CDR2 FYNNEI, per germline. The CDR3 sequence is 13 residues long.

This chain links TRBV2 with TRBJ2-3; 10 nucleotides align to TRBD2. The germline V gene has CDR1 SNHLY and CDR2 FYNNEI. The CDR3 has 14 residues. Trimming took 6 bases from V and 5 from J; bases not matched to a gene: 5. CDR3 in amino acids: CASSPGLALDTQYF. The CDR3 DNA sequence: TGTGCCAGCAGCCCGGGACTAGCGTTAGATACGCAGTATTTT.

A remark on this clone: Compared with germline, one end of the junction differs, possibly owing to a read error. This rearrangement joins TRBV4-2 to TRBJ1-3; no clear D gene. Germline lookup yields CDR1 LGHNA and CDR2 YNFKEQ. The CDR3 runs 16 residues. CDR3 nucleotide sequence: TGTGCCAGCAGCCAAGATGACCGGGGATCAGGAAACACCACATATTTT. Its protein product is CASSQDDRGSGNTTYF.

This clone was recorded a few times. The rearrangement joins TRBV6-4 to TRBJ1-1; 7 positions match TRBD1. This CDR3 has 13 residues. The germline V gene encodes CDR1 MRHNA and CDR2 SNTAGT. With 6 bases clipped from V and 6 bases from J, the junction kept 7 bases outside the gene matches. CDR3 sequence (DNA): TGTGCCAGCAGCCTCGGACAGGTCCCTGAAGCTTTCTTT. Translation: CASSLGQVPEAFF.

The rearrangement links TRBV5-5 to TRBJ2-1, with D tentatively TRBD2 (6 bases). Germline lookup yields CDR1 SGHKS and CDR2 YYEKEE (reference sequence). The CDR3 is 12 residues long. V dropped 4 bases and J dropped 12 bases, with 14 bases sitting between them. CDR3 amino acids: CASSPRDGGQFF. CDR3 in DNA: TGTGCCAGCAGCCCCCGGGACGGGGGGCAGTTCTTC.

The chain combines TRBV27 with TRBJ2-1; 14 positions agree with TRBD2. The CDR3 is made up of 15 amino acids. Germline trimming cut 6 bases from V and 7 bases from J; bases unmatched to any gene: 5. Germline-derived CDR1 and CDR2 are MNHEY and SMNVEV (reference sequence). The CDR3 bases are TGTGCCAGCAGACCGGGACTAGCGGGGGTAAATGAGCAGTTCTTC. This encodes CASRPGLAGVNEQFF.

This clone was seen once. The CDR3 sequence is CASSAAGGGVPGREAFF. DNA for the CDR3: TGTGCCAGCAGCGCCGCCGGGGGGGGCGTACCTGGGAGGGAAGCTTTCTTT. The chain employs TRBV9 and TRBJ1-1, with D possibly TRBD1 on 6 matching bases. Germline V gene lookup returns CDR1 SGDLS and CDR2 YYNGEE. The CDR3 loop spans 17 amino acids. Trimming took off 3 bases at V and 8 bases at J, with 26 bases between the two ends.

The V gene is TRBV2, the J gene TRBJ2-5; 14 bases fit TRBD2. Trimming at V came to 1 base and at J to 3 bases, leaving 4 bases not matched to a gene. This CDR3 region has 17 residues. Germline V gene lookup returns CDR1 SNHLY and CDR2 FYNNEI. Here the CDR3 DNA reads TGTGCCAGCAGTGAAGACAAGGGACTAGCGGGGGAAGAGACCCAGTACTTC. Its protein is CASSEDKGLAGEETQYF.

The chain links TRBV5-4 to TRBJ2-1, with unresolved D. In germline, CDR1 is SGHNT, CDR2 YYREEE (reference sequence). V was shortened by 7 bases and J by 8 bases, with 10 bases between the two germline ends. This CDR3 region has 11 residues. The chain's CDR3 is CASSVEHEQFF. The CDR3 DNA sequence: TGTGCCAGCTCGGTAGAGCATGAGCAGTTCTTC.

The rearrangement joins TRBV27 to TRBJ2-1; perhaps TRBD1 as D (5 bases). The CDR3 has 16 amino acids. Trimming removed 8 bases from V and 2 bases from J, with 19 bases in between. Germline values: CDR1 MNHEY, CDR2 SMNVEV (reference sequence). The CDR3 spells CASPSWAGPTYNEQFF. The CDR3 DNA follows: TGTGCCAGCCCTTCCTGGGCAGGGCCAACCTACAATGAGCAGTTCTTC.

The genes are TRBV7-6 and TRBJ1-3; 7 bases map to TRBD1. The CDR3 runs to 16 residues. The ends lost 1 base at V and 0 bases at J; junction bases unmatched: 3. The germline V gene has CDR1 SGHVS and CDR2 FNYEAQ. CDR3 DNA sequence: TGTGCCAGCAGCTTAGGACAGGGATTCTCTGGAAACACCATATATTTT. Amino acids: CASSLGQGFSGNTIYF. The variable domain in full, completed from reference TRBV7-6 and TRBJ1-3, reads GAGVSQSPRYKVTKRGQDVALRCDPISGHVSLYWYRQALGQGPEFLTYFNYEAQQDKSGLPNDRFSAERPEGSISTLTIQRTEQRDSAMYRCASSLGQGFSGNTIYFGEGSWLTVV.

The table lists this clone with a few counts. V usage is TRBV7-9 and J usage is TRBJ1-6; D unclear. Trimming took 5 bases from V and 4 from J, leaving 12 bases between them. The germline V gene encodes CDR1 SEHNR and CDR2 FQNEAQ (reference sequence). The CDR3 is 15 amino acids. CDR3 region: CASSPDQRYNSPLHF. DNA for the CDR3: TGTGCCAGCAGCCCCGACCAGCGGTATAATTCACCCCTCCACTTT.

For the CDR3, the DNA is TGTGCCAGCAGTTCAGCGGGCGCTAACCTAGATACGCAGTATTTT. Translating it yields CASSSAGANLDTQYF. V usage is TRBV6-1 and J usage is TRBJ2-3; D may be TRBD2 (6 bases). The CDR3 loop spans 15 amino acids. Trimming pared 5 bases from V and 5 bases from J, leaving 17 bases between. The germline CDR1 and CDR2 sequences are MNHNS and SASEGT.

The chain links TRBV6-1 to TRBJ2-3, with 8 bases lining up with TRBD1. This CDR3 contains 14 residues. The trim removed 4 bases at V and 5 bases at J, leaving 5 bases unmatched. CDR1 and CDR2 from the germline V gene are MNHNS and SASEGT. CDR3 bases: TGTGCCAGCAGTGGCAGGGGGCGGGTAGATACGCAGTATTTT. This gives the protein CASSGRGRVDTQYF.

The chain is built from TRBV18 and TRBJ1-4, with D unresolved. Trimming stripped 3 bases from V and 4 bases from J, with 12 bases between. Germline CDR1 is KGHSH and CDR2 is LQKENI. CDR3 length: 15 amino acids. The CDR3 coding sequence is TGTGCCAGCTCACCCGCCAGCGGAAATAATGAAAAACTGTTTTTT. Amino acids: CASSPASGNNEKLFF.

The chain recombines TRBV11-2 with TRBJ1-6; possible D gene TRBD1, 6 bases. This CDR3 is built from 17 residues. CDR1 and CDR2 from the germline V gene are SGHAT and FQNNGV. Trimming stripped 3 bases from V and 2 bases from J, with 14 bases between. The CDR3 reads CASSLGAGQPYNSPLHF. Written as DNA, the CDR3 is TGTGCCAGCAGCTTGGGGGCAGGGCAGCCCTATAATTCACCCCTCCACTTT. Filled out from reference TRBV11-2 and TRBJ1-6, the complete variable domain reads EAGVAQSPRYKIIEKRQSVAFWCNPISGHATLYWYQQILGQGPKLLIQFQNNGVVDDSQLPKDRFSAERLKGVDSTLKIQPAKLEDSAVYLCASSLGAGQPYNSPLHFGNGTRLTVT.

The CDR3 protein is CASSLLLAGGPSSYNEQFF. DNA for the CDR3: TGTGCCAGCAGCTTGCTTCTAGCGGGGGGGCCGAGCTCCTACAATGAGCAGTTCTTC. The chain is built from TRBV5-6 and TRBJ2-1; 12 bases align to TRBD2. The germline gives CDR1 SGHDT, CDR2 YYEEEE. The CDR3 runs 19 residues. V shed 1 base, J shed 0 bases, and the junction held 8 bases outside the gene matches.

This clone was observed a single time. CDR3 sequence reads: CASSLDGSYNSPLHF. CDR3 sequence (DNA): TGCGCCAGCAGCTTGGACGGGAGTTATAATTCACCCCTCCACTTT. J is TRBJ1-6 and V is TRBV5-1; no definite D call. Trimming took off 0 bases at V and 4 bases at J, with 8 bases between the two ends. The CDR3 contains 15 residues. Germline V lookup: CDR1 SGHRS, CDR2 YFSETQ.

This chain links TRBV20-1 with TRBJ1-4; D is unresolved. Germline V gene sequence: CDR1 DFQATT, CDR2 SNEGSKA (reference sequence). The CDR3 consists of 11 residues. Here the CDR3 reads CSGLIREKLFF. The CDR3 nucleotides read TGCAGCGGGTTAATAAGGGAAAAACTGTTTTTT.

The chain links TRBV29-1 to TRBJ1-3; D perhaps matches TRBD1 (5 bases). V lost 0 bases and J 3 bases, leaving 12 bases between the germline ends. Germline values: CDR1 SQVTM, CDR2 ANQGSEA. This CDR3 spans 15 amino acids. Here the CDR3 reads CSVEEAQGGGNTIYF. As DNA, the CDR3 is TGCAGCGTTGAAGAAGCGCAGGGAGGTGGAAACACCATATATTTT.

A few counts support this clone. The gene calls are TRBV5-1 and TRBJ2-7; the D gene is possibly TRBD2 (7 bases). V lost 4 bases, J lost 2 bases, and 19 bases lay in between. CDR3 length equals 16 residues. Germline V gene lookup returns CDR1 SGHRS and CDR2 YFSETQ. As DNA, the CDR3 is TGCGCCAGCAGCCCGGGGGGCGGCGGGGCCGCCTACGAGCAGTACTTC. Its translation: CASSPGGGGAAYEQYF.